This T cell receptor beta chain was observed in a study of blood T cell repertoires in COVID-19. Here immunoSEQ multiplex PCR was the method, and the copy in TCRdb shows in-frame clones only, minus some. The table records 90,000 to 120,000 clones, around 88% of them present only once. The germline V gene encodes CDR1 SGHRS and CDR2 YFSETQ. The CDR3 covers 11 residues. Trimming took 2 bases from V and 14 from J; bases not matched to a gene: 1. This clone was seen just once. The TCR sequence derives from a man in his fifties or sixties with active or convalescent COVID-19. Sequencing used peripheral blood. This chain uses TRBV5-1 with TRBJ1-6, with 7 bases identical to TRBD1. The CDR3 sequence: CASSLQGTLHF. CDR3 in DNA: TGCGCCAGCAGCTTACAGGGGACCCTCCACTTT. Complete variable domain (other parts from reference TRBV5-1 and TRBJ1-6): KAGVTQTPRYLIKTRGQQVTLSCSPISGHRSVSWYQQTPGQGLQFLFEYFSETQRNKGNFPGRFSGRQFSNSRSEMNVSTLELGDSALYLCASSLQGTLHFGNGTRLTVT.